This TCR beta chain was recovered during a study of human T cells and chemical hapten exposure. Study-level information: While the approximately 25-week study was under way, patients received diphenylcyclopropenone on the scalp every week. Study-level results: TCRs at high frequency, those above 1 in 1000, did not change with DPC sensitization. Alopecia affected the donors, so their immune response may differ from healthy people's.

As to time point: patch test 3, about 24 weeks after DPC sensitization. As to treatment: therapeutic diphenylcyclopropenone sensitization with weekly scalp DPC. Whole blood, unfractionated, served as the material for total RNA extraction. This clonotype was seen a handful of times. Its antigen is unidentified. TCRdb itself ran the RACE reads through MiXCR, one entry per CDR3 protein. This sample yields 62,000 or so distinct CDR3 sequences, of which around 10% are seen a single time; roughly 2.1% belongs to the top ten. This CDR3 has 13 amino acids. J was trimmed by 7 bases and V by 5 bases; bases with no gene match: 2. Germline values: CDR1 MNHEY, CDR2 SVGAGI.

This chain links TRBV6-5 with TRBJ1-6, with 7 bases aligning to TRBD1. Sample: whole blood, taken in connection with sensitization to the hapten diphenylcyclopropenone (DPC). The sequence came from a woman in her thirties with alopecia areata. Some clones in this sample may be carry-over from other donors' samples. CDR3 bases: TGTGCCAGCAGTCGCAGGGGGAATTCACCCCTCCACTTT. As protein: CASSRRGNSPLHF.